The sequence of this T cell receptor (beta chain) was determined in a study of T cell changes during pregnancy in multiple sclerosis. The assay was immunoSEQ multiplex PCR, and TCRdb's table has in-frame clones only and misses some. Among about 43,000 clones listed, 90% were seen once. This CDR3 has 14 residues. Trimming pared 0 bases from V and 4 bases from J, leaving 10 bases between. Germline V gives CDR1 LNHNV, CDR2 YYDKDF (reference sequence). Sample: peripheral blood, taken in the second trimester of pregnancy. This chain uses TRBV15 with TRBJ2-7, with D maybe TRBD1 (6 bases). This TCR was sampled from a female donor in good health, enrolled as a control in a pregnancy study. The CDR3 DNA follows: TGTGCCACCAGCAGAGACGACAGGTTATACGAGCAGTACTTC. Encoded protein: CATSRDDRLYEQYF.